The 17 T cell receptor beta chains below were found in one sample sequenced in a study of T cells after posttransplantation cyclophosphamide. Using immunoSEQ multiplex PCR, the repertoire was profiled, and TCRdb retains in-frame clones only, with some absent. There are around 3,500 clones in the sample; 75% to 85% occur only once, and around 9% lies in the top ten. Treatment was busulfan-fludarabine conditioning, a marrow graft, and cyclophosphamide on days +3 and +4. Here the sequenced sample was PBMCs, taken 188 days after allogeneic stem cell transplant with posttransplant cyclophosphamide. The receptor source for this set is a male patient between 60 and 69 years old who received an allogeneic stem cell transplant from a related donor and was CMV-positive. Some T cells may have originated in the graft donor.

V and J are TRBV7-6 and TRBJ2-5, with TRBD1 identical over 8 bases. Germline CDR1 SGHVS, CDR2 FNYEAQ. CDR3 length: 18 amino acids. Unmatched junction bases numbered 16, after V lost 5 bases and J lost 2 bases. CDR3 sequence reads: CASSPTGVPKGAQETQYF. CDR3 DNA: TGTGCCAGCAGCCCGACAGGGGTCCCTAAAGGTGCGCAAGAGACCCAGTACTTC.

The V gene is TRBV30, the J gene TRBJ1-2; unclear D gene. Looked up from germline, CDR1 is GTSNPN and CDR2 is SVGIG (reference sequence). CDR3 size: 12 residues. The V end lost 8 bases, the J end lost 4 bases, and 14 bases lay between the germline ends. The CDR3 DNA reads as TGTGCCAGGACCGGAGGGATCTATGGCTACACCTTC. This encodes CARTGGIYGYTF.

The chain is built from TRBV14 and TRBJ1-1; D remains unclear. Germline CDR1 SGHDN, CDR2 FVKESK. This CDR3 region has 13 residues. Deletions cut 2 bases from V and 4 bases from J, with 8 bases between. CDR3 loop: CASSQFFPTEAFF. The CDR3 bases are TGTGCCAGCAGCCAATTCTTCCCCACTGAAGCTTTCTTT.

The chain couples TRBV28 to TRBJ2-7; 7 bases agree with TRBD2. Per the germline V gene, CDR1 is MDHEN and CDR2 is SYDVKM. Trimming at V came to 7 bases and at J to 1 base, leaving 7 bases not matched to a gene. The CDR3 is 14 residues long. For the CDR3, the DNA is TGTGCCAGCACCCGCCGACTAGCATCCTACGAGCAGTACTTC. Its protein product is CASTRRLASYEQYF.

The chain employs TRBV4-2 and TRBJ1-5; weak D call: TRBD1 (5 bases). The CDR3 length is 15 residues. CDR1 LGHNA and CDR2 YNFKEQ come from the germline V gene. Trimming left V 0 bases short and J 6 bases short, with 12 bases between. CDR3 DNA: TGTGCCAGCAGCCAAGATGGGGGGGAGAGTCAGCCCCAGCATTTT. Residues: CASSQDGGESQPQHF.

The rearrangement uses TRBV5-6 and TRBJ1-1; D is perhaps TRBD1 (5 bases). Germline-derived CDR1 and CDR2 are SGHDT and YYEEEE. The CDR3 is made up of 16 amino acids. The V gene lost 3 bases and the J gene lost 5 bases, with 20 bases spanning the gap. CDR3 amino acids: CASSSWGSQGLTEAFF. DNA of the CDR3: TGTGCCAGCAGCTCCTGGGGCTCGCAGGGACTAACTGAAGCTTTCTTT.

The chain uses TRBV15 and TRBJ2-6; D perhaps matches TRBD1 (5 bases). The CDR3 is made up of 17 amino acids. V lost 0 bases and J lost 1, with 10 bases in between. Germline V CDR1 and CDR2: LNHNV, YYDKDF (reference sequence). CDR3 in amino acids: CATSRDSRGSGANVLTF. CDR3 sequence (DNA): TGTGCCACCAGCAGAGATAGTAGGGGATCTGGGGCCAACGTCCTGACTTTC.

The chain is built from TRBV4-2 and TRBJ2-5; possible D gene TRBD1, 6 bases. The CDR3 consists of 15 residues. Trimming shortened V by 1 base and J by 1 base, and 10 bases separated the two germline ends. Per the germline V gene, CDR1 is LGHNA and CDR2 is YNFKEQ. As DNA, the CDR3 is TGTGCCAGCAGCCAAGTCGCGGACAGCCAAGAGACCCAGTACTTC. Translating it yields CASSQVADSQETQYF.

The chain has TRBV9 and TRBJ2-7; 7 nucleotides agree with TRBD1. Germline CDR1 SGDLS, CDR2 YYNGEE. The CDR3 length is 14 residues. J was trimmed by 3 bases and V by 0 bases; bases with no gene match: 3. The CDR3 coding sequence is TGTGCCAGCAGCGTAGCTGCAGGGGGCTACGAGCAGTACTTC. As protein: CASSVAAGGYEQYF.

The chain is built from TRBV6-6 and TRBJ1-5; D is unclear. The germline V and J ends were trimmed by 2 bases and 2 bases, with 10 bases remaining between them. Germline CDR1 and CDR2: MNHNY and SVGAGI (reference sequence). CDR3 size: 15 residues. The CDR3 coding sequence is TGTGCCAGCAGTTACACGGCAGGTGGCAATCAGCCCCAGCATTTT. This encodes CASSYTAGGNQPQHF.

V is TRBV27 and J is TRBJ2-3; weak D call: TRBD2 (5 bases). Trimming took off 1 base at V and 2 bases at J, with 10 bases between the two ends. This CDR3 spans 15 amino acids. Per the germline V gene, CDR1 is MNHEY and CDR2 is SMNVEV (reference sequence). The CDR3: CASSLLERITDTQYF. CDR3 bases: TGTGCCAGCAGTTTATTAGAGCGGATCACAGATACGCAGTATTTT.

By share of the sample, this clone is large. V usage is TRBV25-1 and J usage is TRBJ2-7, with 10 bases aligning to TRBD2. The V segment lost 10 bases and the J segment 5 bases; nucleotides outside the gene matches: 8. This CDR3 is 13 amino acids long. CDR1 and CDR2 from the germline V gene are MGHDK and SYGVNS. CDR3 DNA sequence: TGTGCCACCGGGGCTAGCGGGAGAGACGAGCAGTACTTC. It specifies CATGASGRDEQYF.

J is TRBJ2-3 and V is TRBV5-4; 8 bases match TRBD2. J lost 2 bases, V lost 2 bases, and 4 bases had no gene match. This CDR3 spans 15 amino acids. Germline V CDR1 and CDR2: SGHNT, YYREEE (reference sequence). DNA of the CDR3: TGTGCCAGCAGCTTAGCGGGAGCATTCACAGATACGCAGTATTTT. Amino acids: CASSLAGAFTDTQYF.

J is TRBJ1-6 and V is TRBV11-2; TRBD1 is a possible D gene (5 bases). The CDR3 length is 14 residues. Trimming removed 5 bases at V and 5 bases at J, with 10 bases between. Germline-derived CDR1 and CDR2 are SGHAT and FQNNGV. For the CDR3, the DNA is TGTGCCAGCAGCCCGCGACAGAATAATTCACCCCTCCACTTT. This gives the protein CASSPRQNNSPLHF.

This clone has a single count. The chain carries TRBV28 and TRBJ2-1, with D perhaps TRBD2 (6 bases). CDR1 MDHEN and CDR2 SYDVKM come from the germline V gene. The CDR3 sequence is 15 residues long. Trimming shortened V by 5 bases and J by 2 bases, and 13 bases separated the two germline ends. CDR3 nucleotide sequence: TGTGCCAGCAGTGCCCCGTCGGGGGCCTACAATGAGCAGTTCTTC. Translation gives CASSAPSGAYNEQFF.

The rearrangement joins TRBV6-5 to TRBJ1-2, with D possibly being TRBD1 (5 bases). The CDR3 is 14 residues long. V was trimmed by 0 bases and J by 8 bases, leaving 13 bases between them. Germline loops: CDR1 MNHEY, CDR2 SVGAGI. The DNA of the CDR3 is TGTGCCAGCAGTTACTCTACGGGGGATGGAGGCTACACCTTC. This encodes CASSYSTGDGGYTF.

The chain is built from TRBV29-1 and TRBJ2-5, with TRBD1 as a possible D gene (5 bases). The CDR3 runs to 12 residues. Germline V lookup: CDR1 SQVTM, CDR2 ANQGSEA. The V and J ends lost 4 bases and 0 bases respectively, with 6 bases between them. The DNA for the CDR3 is TGCAGCGTTGGACAGAACCAAGAGACCCAGTACTTC. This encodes CSVGQNQETQYF.